The entry that follows covers one TCR beta chain sequence. CDR3 length: 14 residues. The sample is drawn from a study of blood T cell repertoires in COVID-19. Study-level background: The study drew acute and convalescent COVID-19 samples from the United States, Italy and Spain.

How the authors handled the data: Estimated nucleated cell counts came from reference gene primer amplification. The assay was immunoSEQ multiplex PCR, and TCRdb's table has in-frame clones only and misses some. V, J and clone size are taken as reported in that table, and D and trimming were inferred from the DNA itself. The sample shows about 130,000 clones, 70% to 90% of them seen only once. This clonotype was obtained from a human donor in a cohort sampled during active COVID-19. Material for sequencing was peripheral blood. The rearrangement links TRBV21-1 to TRBJ2-3; the table's D call of TRBD2 was not tested on the DNA. TRBV21-1 is designated a pseudogene. CDR3 amino acids: CASSKERGADTQYF. The DNA of the CDR3 is TGTGCCAGCAGCAAGGAGCGGGGCGCAGATACGCAGTATTTT.